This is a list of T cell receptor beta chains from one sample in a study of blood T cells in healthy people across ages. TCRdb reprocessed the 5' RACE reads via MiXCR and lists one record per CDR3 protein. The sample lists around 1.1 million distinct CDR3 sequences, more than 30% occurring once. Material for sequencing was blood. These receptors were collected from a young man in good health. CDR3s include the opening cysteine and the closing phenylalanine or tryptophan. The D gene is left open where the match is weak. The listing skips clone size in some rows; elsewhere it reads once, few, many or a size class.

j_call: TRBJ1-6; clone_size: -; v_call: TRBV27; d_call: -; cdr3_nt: TGTGCCAGCAGTTTACTGGCGGGTTCACCCCTCCACTTT; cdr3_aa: CASSLLAGSPLHF
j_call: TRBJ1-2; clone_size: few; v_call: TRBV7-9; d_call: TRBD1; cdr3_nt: TGTGCCAGCAGCTTAGGGACGTTTATCACGACAGGGAACTATGGCTACACCTTC; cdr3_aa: CASSLGTFITTGNYGYTF
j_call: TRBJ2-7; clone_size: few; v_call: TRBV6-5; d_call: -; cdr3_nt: TGTGCCACCCGGGACCGCCGAACCTACGAGCAGTACTTC; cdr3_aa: CATRDRRTYEQYF
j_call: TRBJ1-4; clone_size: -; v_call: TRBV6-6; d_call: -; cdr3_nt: TGTGCCAGCAGTTACCCTGAGGGGGTAAATGAAAAACTGTTTTTT; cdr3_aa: CASSYPEGVNEKLFF
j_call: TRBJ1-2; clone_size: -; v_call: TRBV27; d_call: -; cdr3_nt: TGTGCCAGCAGTTTATCGTCACGTTTCTATGGCTACACCTTC; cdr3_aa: CASSLSSRFYGYTF
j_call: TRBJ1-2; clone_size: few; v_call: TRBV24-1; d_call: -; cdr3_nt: TGTGCCACCAGTGATTTGCCGTGGGGCCTGGACTATGGCTACACCTTC; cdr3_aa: CATSDLPWGLDYGYTF
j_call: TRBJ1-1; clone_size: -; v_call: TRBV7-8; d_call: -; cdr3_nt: TGTGCCAGCAGCTCCAGACAGGTCACTGAAGCTTTCTTT; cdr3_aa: CASSSRQVTEAFF
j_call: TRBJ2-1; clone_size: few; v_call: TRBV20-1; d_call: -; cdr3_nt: TGCAGTGCTCAAGGACCAGGGACCTACAATGAGCAGTTCTTC; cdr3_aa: CSAQGPGTYNEQFF
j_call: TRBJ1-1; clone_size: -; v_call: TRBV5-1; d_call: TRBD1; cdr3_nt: TGCGCCAGCAGCTACGGACAGGGAAGGGGTGGCACTGAAGCTTTCTTT; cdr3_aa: CASSYGQGRGGTEAFF
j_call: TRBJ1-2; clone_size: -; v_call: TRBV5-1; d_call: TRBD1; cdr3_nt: TGCGCCAGCAGCCCCGGTGGGACAGGGAAAGGCTACACCTTC; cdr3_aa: CASSPGGTGKGYTF
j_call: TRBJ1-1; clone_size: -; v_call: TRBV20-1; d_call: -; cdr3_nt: TGCAGTGCTAGACACTTTAACACTGAAGCTTTCTTT; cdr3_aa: CSARHFNTEAFF
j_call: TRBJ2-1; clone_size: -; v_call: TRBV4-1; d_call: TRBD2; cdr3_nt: TGCGCCAGCAGTACTAGCGGGGCGAATGAGCAGTTCTTC; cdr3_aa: CASSTSGANEQFF
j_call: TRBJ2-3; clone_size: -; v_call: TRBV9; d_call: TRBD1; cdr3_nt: TGTGCCAGCAGCGTAGAGGGGACAGGTATCGATACGCAGTATTTT; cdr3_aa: CASSVEGTGIDTQYF
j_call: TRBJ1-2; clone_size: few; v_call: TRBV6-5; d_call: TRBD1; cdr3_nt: TGTGCCAGCAGTTACTACAGGGGAGACCAATATGGCTACACCTTC; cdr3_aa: CASSYYRGDQYGYTF
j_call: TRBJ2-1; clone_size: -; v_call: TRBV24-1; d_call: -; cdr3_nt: TGTGCCACCAGTGATTTCACCGGGACTGAGCAGTTCTTC; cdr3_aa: CATSDFTGTEQFF
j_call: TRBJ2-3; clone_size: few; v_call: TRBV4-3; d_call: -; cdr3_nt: TGCGCCAGCAGCCAAAACCCGACAGACACAGATACGCAGTATTTT; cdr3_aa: CASSQNPTDTDTQYF
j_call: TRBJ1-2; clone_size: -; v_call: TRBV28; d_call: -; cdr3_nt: TGTGCCAGCAGTTTGCGGCCGAGGGCAGGGGATTTCTATGGCTACACCTTC; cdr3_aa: CASSLRPRAGDFYGYTF
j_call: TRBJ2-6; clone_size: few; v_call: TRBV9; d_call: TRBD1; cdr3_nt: TGTGCCAGCAGCGCACGACCGACAGGGTTTTCTGGGGCCAACGTCCTGACTTTC; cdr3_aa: CASSARPTGFSGANVLTF
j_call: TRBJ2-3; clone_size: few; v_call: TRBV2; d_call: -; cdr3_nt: TGTGCCAGCAGGATTACAAGCAACACAGATACGCAGTATTTT; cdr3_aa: CASRITSNTDTQYF
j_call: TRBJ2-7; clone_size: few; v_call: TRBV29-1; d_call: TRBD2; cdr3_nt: TGCAGCGTTGGGGAGGGACCCTACGAGCAGTACTTC; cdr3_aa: CSVGEGPYEQYF
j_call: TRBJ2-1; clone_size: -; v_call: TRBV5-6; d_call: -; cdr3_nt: TGTGCCAGCAGCTTGGCAGGGCCTGAGCAGTTCTTC; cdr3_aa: CASSLAGPEQFF
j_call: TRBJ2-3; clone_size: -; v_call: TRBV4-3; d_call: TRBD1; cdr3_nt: TGCGCCAGCAGCCTTGGGACAGGTCAAGGAGGTACGCAGTATTTT; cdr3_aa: CASSLGTGQGGTQYF
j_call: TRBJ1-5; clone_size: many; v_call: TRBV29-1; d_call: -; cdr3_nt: TGCAGCGTGGCCGTTGGGGGTACGGGTAATCAGCCCCAGCATTTT; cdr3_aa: CSVAVGGTGNQPQHF
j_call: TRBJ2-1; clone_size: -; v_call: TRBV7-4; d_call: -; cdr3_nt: TGTGCCAGCAGCTTAGGTTTTAAACCCGACGAGTTCTTC; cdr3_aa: CASSLGFKPDEFF
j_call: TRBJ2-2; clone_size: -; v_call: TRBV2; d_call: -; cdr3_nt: TGTGCCAGCAGGTCAGACAGCGCGAACACCGGGGAGCTGTTTTTT; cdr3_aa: CASRSDSANTGELFF
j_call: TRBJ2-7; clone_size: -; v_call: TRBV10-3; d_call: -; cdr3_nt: TGTGCCATCAGTGTCCTGGGGGGCTCCTACAATGAGCAGTACTTC; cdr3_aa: CAISVLGGSYNEQYF
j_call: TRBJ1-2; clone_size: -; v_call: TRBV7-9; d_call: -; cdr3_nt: TGTGCCAGCAGCTCCAAGACAGAAATCCCCTATGGCTACACCTTC; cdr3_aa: CASSSKTEIPYGYTF
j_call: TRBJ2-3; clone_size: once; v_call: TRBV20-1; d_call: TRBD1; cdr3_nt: TGCAGTGCTACTGGAGGCCCGGGACAGGGAATAGATACGCAGTATTTT; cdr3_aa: CSATGGPGQGIDTQYF
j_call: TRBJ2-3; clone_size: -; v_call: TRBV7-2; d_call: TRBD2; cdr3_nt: TGTGCCAGCAGCTTAACGATTCTAGCGGGGGACGATACGCAGTATTTT; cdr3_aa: CASSLTILAGDDTQYF
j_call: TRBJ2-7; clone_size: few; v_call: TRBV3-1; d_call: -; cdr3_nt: TGTGCCAGCAGCCAAGGTCATGGGACCAGACCCCGGTCGACTCACGAGCAGTACTTC; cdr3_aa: CASSQGHGTRPRSTHEQYF
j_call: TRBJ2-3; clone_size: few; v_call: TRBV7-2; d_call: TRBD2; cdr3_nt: TGTGCCAGCAGCTTAGTGGCGGGGGTCGGCACAGATACGCAGTATTTT; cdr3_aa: CASSLVAGVGTDTQYF
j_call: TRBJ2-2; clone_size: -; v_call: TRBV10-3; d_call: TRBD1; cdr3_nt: TGTGCCATCAGTGGCACAGGGGCCCTGAACACCGGGGAGCTGTTTTTT; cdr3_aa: CAISGTGALNTGELFF
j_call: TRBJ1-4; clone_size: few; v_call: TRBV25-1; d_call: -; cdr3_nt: TGTGCCAGCAGTGAGGGCGGGGGAAAACTGTTTTTT; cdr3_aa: CASSEGGGKLFF
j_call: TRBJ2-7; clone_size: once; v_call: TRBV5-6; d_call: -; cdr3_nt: TGTGCCAGCCGAAGTAGGGAGTTCCCTTCCTACGAGCAGTACTTC; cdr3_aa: CASRSREFPSYEQYF
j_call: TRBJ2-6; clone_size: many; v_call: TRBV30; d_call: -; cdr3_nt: TGTGCCTGGAAAAGACAGAAGTCTGGGGCCAACGTCCTGACTTTC; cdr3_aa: CAWKRQKSGANVLTF
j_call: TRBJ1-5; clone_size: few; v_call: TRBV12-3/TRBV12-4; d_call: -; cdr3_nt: TGTGCCAGCAGTTTGTACAGGCAGCCCCAGCATTTT; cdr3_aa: CASSLYRQPQHF
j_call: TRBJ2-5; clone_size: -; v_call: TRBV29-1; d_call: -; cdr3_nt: TGCAGCGTTGAAGATTTGGTGCCCCAAGAGACCCAGTACTTC; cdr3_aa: CSVEDLVPQETQYF
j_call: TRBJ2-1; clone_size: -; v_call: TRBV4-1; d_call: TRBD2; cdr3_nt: TGCGCCAGCAGCCGCCCGACTAGCCTGAATGAGCAGTTCTTC; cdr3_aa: CASSRPTSLNEQFF
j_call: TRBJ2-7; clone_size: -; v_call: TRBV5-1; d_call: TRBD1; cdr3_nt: TGCGCCAGCACTCCAGGGGGTACGTCCTACGAGCAGTACTTC; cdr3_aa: CASTPGGTSYEQYF
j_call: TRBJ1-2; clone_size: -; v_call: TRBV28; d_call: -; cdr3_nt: TGTGCCAGCAGCGAAACCACTAAAGGGACGCGGGGCTACACCTTC; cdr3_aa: CASSETTKGTRGYTF
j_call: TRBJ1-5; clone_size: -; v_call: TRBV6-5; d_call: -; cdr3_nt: TGTGCCAGCAGGAGGGCTTTAGGAGGGGGCAATCAGCCCCAGCATTTT; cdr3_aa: CASRRALGGGNQPQHF